Listed below are T cell receptor beta chains from one sample, sequenced in a study of identical twins. TCRdb passed the 5' RACE reads through MiXCR, listing each CDR3 protein once. The sample includes about 690,000 distinct CDR3 sequences, around 21% of them seen just once. The same data also contributed to another study, on T cells expressing NK-cell markers.

The specimen was PBMCs. Receptors originate from a woman younger than 35 in good health. CDR3s include the opening cysteine and the closing phenylalanine or tryptophan. The order of the fields is D gene, clone size, J gene, V gene, CDR3 DNA, CDR3 protein. D genes are given only for firm matches. A row's size may be missing; if present it is once, few, many or a size class.

>TRBD2|-|TRBJ2-2|TRBV27
TGTGCCAGCAGTTTATGGGTTAGCGGGGGGCCTAACACCGGGGAGCTGTTTTTT
CASSLWVSGGPNTGELFF
>-|-|TRBJ2-7|TRBV7-2
TGTGCCAGCAGCCCGGACTGGAACACCTACGAGCAGTACTTC
CASSPDWNTYEQYF
>TRBD2|few|TRBJ2-3|TRBV5-1
TGCGCCAGCAGCCTAGGACGCGGGAGCCCTGGGGATACGCAGTATTTT
CASSLGRGSPGDTQYF
>-|-|TRBJ1-4|TRBV20-1
TGCAGTGCTAGAGACGCCACGGGATCTGAAAAACTGTTTTTT
CSARDATGSEKLFF
>-|-|TRBJ1-1|TRBV20-1
TGCAGTGCTAGAGATTTCGGGGGGCTTAAGACTGAAGCTTTCTTT
CSARDFGGLKTEAFF
>TRBD1|once|TRBJ1-1|TRBV18
TGTGCCAGCTCACCCACGCCAACAGGGGGAGGGACTGAAGCTTTCTTT
CASSPTPTGGGTEAFF
>-|few|TRBJ2-5|TRBV20-1
TGCAGTGGCAATCGAGGATCGAAGACCCAGTACTTC
CSGNRGSKTQYF
>-|-|TRBJ1-2|TRBV6-2/TRBV6-3
TGTGCCAGCAGTTACATCGGCAGGAGCGACTATGGCTACACCTTC
CASSYIGRSDYGYTF
>-|few|TRBJ2-7|TRBV7-9
TGTGCCAGCAGCTCTACCCGAGGGGGAGCCTACGAGCAGTACTTC
CASSSTRGGAYEQYF
>-|few|TRBJ2-1|TRBV20-1
TGCAGTGCTAGAGACGGGGCTTCCTACAATGAGCAGTTCTTC
CSARDGASYNEQFF
>-|-|TRBJ2-7|TRBV12-3/TRBV12-4
TGTGCCAGCAGTCCGGCATGGGTATCCTACGAGCAGTACTTC
CASSPAWVSYEQYF
>-|-|TRBJ1-5|TRBV29-1
TGCAGCGTTGCCCCGGGGATAGGGCAGCCCCAGCATTTT
CSVAPGIGQPQHF
>TRBD2|-|TRBJ2-1|TRBV5-1
TGCGCCAGCAGCTCGCTCCCTAGCGGACCAAGCAGGGAGCAGTTCTTC
CASSSLPSGPSREQFF
>-|few|TRBJ2-1|TRBV12-3/TRBV12-4
TGTGCCAGCAGTTTCCCACGGCATGAGCAGTTCTTC
CASSFPRHEQFF
>-|many|TRBJ2-2|TRBV5-6
TGTGCCAGCAGCTTGGATCCATTGTATCGCACCGGGGAGCTGTTTTTT
CASSLDPLYRTGELFF
>TRBD1|-|TRBJ2-7|TRBV19
TGTGCCAGTAGTATGACGCCCGGGACAGGAAAGTACGAGCAGTACTTC
CASSMTPGTGKYEQYF
>TRBD2|-|TRBJ2-7|TRBV9
TGTGCCAGCAGCGTAGGTAGCGGGAGGGGCGAGCAGTACTTC
CASSVGSGRGEQYF
>TRBD1|many|TRBJ2-1|TRBV29-1
TGCAGCGTTGAGACAGGGGGGTACAATGAGCAGTTCTTC
CSVETGGYNEQFF
>-|-|TRBJ2-1|TRBV14
TGTGCCAGCAGCCATAGCCGCCGGGATGAGCAGTTCTTC
CASSHSRRDEQFF
>TRBD1|-|TRBJ1-1|TRBV12-3/TRBV12-4
TGTGCCAGCGGTGAATACAGGGGTGCCACTGAAGCTTTCTTT
CASGEYRGATEAFF
>TRBD1|-|TRBJ2-7|TRBV7-9
TGTGCCAGCAGCTTGATGGGGACAGGGGCCGAGCAGTACTTC
CASSLMGTGAEQYF
>-|-|TRBJ1-1|TRBV29-1
TGCAGCGTTGAGGTGGGGATGGGCACTGAAGCTTTCTTT
CSVEVGMGTEAFF
>-|-|TRBJ1-2|TRBV29-1
TGCAGCGTTGACCCGGGGGGCGAGAAGGCTGGCTACACCTTC
CSVDPGGEKAGYTF
>TRBD2|many|TRBJ2-7|TRBV7-2
TGTGCCAGCAGCGCCTTCAGCGGGAGTCGCAACGAGCAGTACTTC
CASSAFSGSRNEQYF
>-|few|TRBJ2-1|TRBV12-3/TRBV12-4
TGTGCCAGCAGCCTCGCCATAAGCTCCTACAATGAGCAGTTCTTC
CASSLAISSYNEQFF
>TRBD2|few|TRBJ2-7|TRBV5-1
TGCGCCAGCAGGCACACTAGCGACTCCTACGAGCAGTACTTC
CASRHTSDSYEQYF
>TRBD2|few|TRBJ2-1|TRBV5-5
TGTGCCAGCAGCCTGAGCGGGAGGGCCAATAATGAGCAGTTCTTC
CASSLSGRANNEQFF
>-|-|TRBJ2-5|TRBV2
TGTGCCAGCAGTGAAGCGGGCCGTGGCCCAGAGACCCAGTACTTC
CASSEAGRGPETQYF
>-|few|TRBJ2-3|TRBV6-5
TGTGCCAGCAGTACTATGACAGCTAGCACAGATACGCAGTATTTT
CASSTMTASTDTQYF
>TRBD1|few|TRBJ1-2|TRBV30
TGTGCCTGGAGTCGACAGGGGGCTGGCGGCTATGGCTACACCTTC
CAWSRQGAGGYGYTF
>TRBD1|few|TRBJ2-4|TRBV7-9
TGTGCCAGCAGCTCAGTTGGGGGACAGGGTCGCATTCAGTACTTC
CASSSVGGQGRIQYF
>TRBD1|few|TRBJ2-7|TRBV5-1
TGCGCCAGCAGCTTTCGCGGGACAGGGGGCGACGAGCAGTACTTC
CASSFRGTGGDEQYF
>-|-|TRBJ2-5|TRBV20-1
TGCAGTGCTAGCTCCATTTGGCGGGCTCAAGAGACCCAGTACTTC
CSASSIWRAQETQYF
>-|-|TRBJ2-6|TRBV29-1
TGCAGCGTTCGGACCAGGTCGGCCAACGTCCTGACTTTC
CSVRTRSANVLTF
>-|-|TRBJ2-1|TRBV6-2/TRBV6-3
TGTGCCAGCAGTTACTTCGCGGGGGCCGTGGGGAATGAGCAGTTCTTC
CASSYFAGAVGNEQFF
>TRBD2|few|TRBJ2-7|TRBV6-5
TGTGCCAGCAGTTACTCGAAGCTAGCGGGAGTAGGAGAGCAGTACTTC
CASSYSKLAGVGEQYF
>-|many|TRBJ2-3|TRBV7-9
TGTGCCAGCAGCGGCTCCACAGATACGCAGTATTTT
CASSGSTDTQYF
>TRBD1|-|TRBJ2-1|TRBV7-6
TGTGCCAGCAGCGGGCCGGGGACAGGCTTAAACGATGAGCAGTTCTTC
CASSGPGTGLNDEQFF
>-|-|TRBJ2-2|TRBV6-1
TGTGCCAGCAGCAGGACCGGTGGAGAAAACGGGGAGCTGTTTTTT
CASSRTGGENGELFF
>TRBD2|-|TRBJ2-5|TRBV9
TGTGCCAGCGGCGCCGGGGGGGAGACCCAGTACTTC
CASGAGGETQYF
>-|many|TRBJ1-3|TRBV7-9
TGTGCCAGCAGCACCTTACCGGGACGTGGAAACACCATATATTTT
CASSTLPGRGNTIYF
>-|-|TRBJ1-1|TRBV2
TGTGCCAGCACCCCGGGGGACACTGAAGCTTTCTTT
CASTPGDTEAFF
>-|few|TRBJ2-7|TRBV6-5
TGTGCCAGCAGTTACCGCGAGGGAAACGAGCAGTACTTC
CASSYREGNEQYF
>TRBD2|-|TRBJ2-1|TRBV24-1
TGTGCCACCAGTGTAAGCGGGAGAAGTAATGAGCAGTTCTTC
CATSVSGRSNEQFF
>-|-|TRBJ2-5|TRBV7-3
TGTGCCAGCAGCCCTGAGGGGCCAGGCCAAGAGACCCAGTACTTC
CASSPEGPGQETQYF
>-|-|TRBJ2-1|TRBV5-8
TGTGCCAGCAGGCCCGGGCCCCGCCCGGGCAATGAGCAGTTCTTC
CASRPGPRPGNEQFF
>-|-|TRBJ1-6|TRBV5-6
TGTGCCAGCAGCTTGCGGGACAACTATTCACCCCTCCACTTT
CASSLRDNYSPLHF
>TRBD1|-|TRBJ2-7|TRBV15
TGTGCCACCAGCAGTTACCCTCGACAGGGCCTCTACGAGCAGTACTTC
CATSSYPRQGLYEQYF
>-|many|TRBJ2-1|TRBV5-1
TGCGCCAGCAGCTTTGACAAGTACAATGAGCAGTTCTTC
CASSFDKYNEQFF
>-|-|TRBJ2-7|TRBV24-1
TGTGCCACCAGTGAAGGGGGTCCCTCCTACGAGCAGTACTTC
CATSEGGPSYEQYF